The present T cell receptor beta chain was sequenced within a study of blood T cell repertoires in COVID-19. CDR1 and CDR2 (germline): SGHRS, YFSETQ. Trimming removed 4 bases from V and 5 bases from J; junction bases left unmatched: 8. CDR3 size: 14 residues. Study processing details: Cell counts per sample came from amplifying reference gene primers. Sequencing used immunoSEQ multiplex PCR; TCRdb keeps in-frame clones, though not all of them. The DNA gave D and trimming, while V, J and clone size come from that table. The sample lists about 94,000 clones, around 87% seen once, with approximately 5% in the top ten.

The sequencing sample was made of peripheral blood. The receptor was derived from a woman older than 75 with acute or convalescent COVID-19. This sequence joins TRBV5-1 and TRBJ1-2; 7 bases are a match to TRBD1. Here the CDR3 reads CASSIQQGSYGYTF. DNA for the CDR3: TGCGCCAGCAGCATCCAACAGGGGAGTTATGGCTACACCTTC.